The 3 T cell receptor beta chains below all came from one sample that was sequenced in a study of cytomegalovirus exposure and HLA in healthy donors (dated by TCRdb to the late 2010s). Library preparation used the immunoSEQ multiplex PCR assay. TCRdb took over this immuneACCESS table, retaining in-frame rearrangements with V and J assigned. Such tables are incomplete; in checked studies, under half of the missing clones stem from an unresolved V gene, and the remainder is unexplained. The sample profile shows tens of thousands of clones; more than 75% of them were found once. Less than 2.5% of the sample lies in the top ten. The sample taken for sequencing was PBMCs. These receptors came from a man younger than 40 in good health and CMV-seronegative.

This chain joins TRBV5-8 and TRBJ2-7; 10 bases agree with TRBD2. This CDR3 comprises 16 residues. Germline CDR1 is SGHTS and CDR2 is YDEGEE. The J segment lost 4 bases and the V segment lost 0 bases, leaving 7 bases of the junction unmatched. CDR3 DNA sequence: TGTGCCAGCAGCTTGGTAGGGCCTAGCGGGGGTTACGAGCAGTACTTC. Translation: CASSLVGPSGGYEQYF.

This chain uses TRBV5-1 with TRBJ2-3, with 10 bases fitting TRBD2. The J segment lost 10 bases and the V segment lost 0 bases, leaving 14 bases of the junction unmatched. The CDR3 covers 17 residues. CDR1 is SGHRS and CDR2 is YFSETQ in the germline V gene. CDR3 DNA: TGCGCCAGCAGCTTGGAGCTAGCGGGAGCCCAAGGCGGCTCGCAGTATTTT. Its protein product is CASSLELAGAQGGSQYF.

The chain has TRBV12-5 and TRBJ2-7; TRBD1 matches at 9 bases. The CDR3 extends over 15 amino acids. After removal of 6 bases from V and 5 bases from J, the junction contained 11 bases not matched to a gene. The V gene's germline CDR1 is LGHNT and CDR2 FRNRAP. The CDR3 coding sequence is TGTGCTAGTGGCCGAAAGGACAGGGGAATCAACGAGCAGTACTTC. Translation gives CASGRKDRGINEQYF.